This T cell receptor beta chain was recovered during a study of control samples from healthy donors and cancer patients. The CDR3 is 17 residues long. With V trimmed by 4 bases and J by 5 bases, 14 bases remained unmatched. CDR1 and CDR2 (germline): SGHTS, YDEGEE. Clones were sequenced by immunoSEQ multiplex PCR, and TCRdb holds only the in-frame ones, with some missing. This sample has around 150,000 clones; roughly 95% occur once, and the top ten carry just over 1%. This clonotype was sampled from a woman aged 30 to 39 in good health. This rearrangement joins TRBV5-8 to TRBJ1-4, with 7 bases matching TRBD1. Sequences were obtained from blood. DNA for the CDR3: TGTGCCAGCAGCCCTTGGGGTGCGGGACAGTACAATGAAAAACTGTTTTTT. Encoded protein: CASSPWGAGQYNEKLFF.